The present T cell receptor beta chain was sequenced within a study of T cell repertoires in cytomegalovirus infection. Whole-study context: Signatures in public TCR beta sequences pointed to both CMV infection and matching HLA type.

A word on this clonotype: The antigen remains unidentified.

TCRdb used MiXCR to reprocess the reads, holding one entry per CDR3 protein. This sample has approximately 1,000,000 distinct CDR3 sequences, with roughly 30% found just once. Whole-study findings and limits: Adding up the frequency of public TCR beta families identified people who carried CMV plus the relevant HLA. The ex vivo response showed dominance by HLA-C-restricted CMV-specific TCR beta clonotypes.

V was clipped by 2 bases and J by 2 bases, with 11 bases between them. The CDR3 totals 15 residues. Germline V gives CDR1 MNHNY, CDR2 SVGAGI (reference sequence). The specimen comprised cultured CD8+ T cells from PBMCs, sampled from culture after CMV antigen stimulation. V is TRBV6-6 and J is TRBJ2-3; D gene unclear. This TCR was recovered from a human donor in good health (CMV status not recorded). Some clones in this sample may be carry-over from other donors' samples. For the CDR3, the DNA is TGTGCCAGCAGTTACATCAGTTCCGACACAGATACGCAGTATTTT. Protein sequence: CASSYISSDTDTQYF.